One and the same sample provided the 30 T cell receptor beta chains below, sequenced in a study of blood T cell repertoires in COVID-19. Here immunoSEQ multiplex PCR was the method, and the copy in TCRdb shows in-frame clones only, minus some. The sample contains fewer than 300,000 clones, 85% to 90% of which appear only once. The sample comprised PBMCs or T cells enriched from blood (not recorded which). The receptors shown here come from a middle-aged man who had recovered from COVID-19.

The chain is built from TRBV5-1 and TRBJ1-2; TRBD1 matches at 11 bases. In germline, CDR1 is SGHRS, CDR2 YFSETQ. V shed 0 bases and J 5 bases; nucleotides not matched to a gene: 3. This CDR3 comprises 15 residues. CDR3 sequence (DNA): TGCGCCAGCAGCTTGGAGGGACAGGGGGGATATGGCTACACCTTC. It encodes CASSLEGQGGYGYTF.

The chain combines TRBV7-3 with TRBJ1-2, with a possible D match to TRBD1 (6 bases). Germline CDR1 is SGHTA and CDR2 is FQGTGA. The CDR3 runs to 16 residues. V lost 2 bases, J lost 7 bases, and 20 bases lay in between. This chain's CDR3 is CASSLSPTTGFLGYTF. The CDR3 bases are TGTGCCAGCAGCTTATCCCCCACTACAGGGTTTCTTGGCTACACCTTC.

This chain links TRBV30 with TRBJ2-1, with a possible D match to TRBD1 (5 bases). The CDR3 runs to 15 residues. Trimming cost V 2 bases and J 4 bases, with 15 bases left between them. Germline CDR1 is GTSNPN and CDR2 is SVGIG (reference sequence). CDR3 sequence reads: CAWSPRQTGYNEQFF. The DNA for the CDR3 is TGTGCCTGGAGTCCTCGACAGACTGGTTACAATGAGCAGTTCTTC.

The gene calls are TRBV4-1 and TRBJ1-3; D ambiguous. Trimming stripped 4 bases from V and 3 bases from J, with 16 bases between. This CDR3 has 16 residues. Germline assignment: CDR1 MGHRA and CDR2 YSYEKL. As DNA, the CDR3 is TGCGCCAGCAGCCTGCCATCACAGTTTATTGGAAACACCATATATTTT. It codes for CASSLPSQFIGNTIYF.

In its sample, this clone was seen once. The chain uses TRBV12-5 and TRBJ2-2, with 11 positions matching TRBD1. V was clipped by 1 base and J by 6 bases; unmatched bases: 4. Germline CDR1 reads LGHNT; CDR2 reads FRNRAP. The CDR3 sequence is 16 residues long. CDR3 protein: CASGLGTGGAAGELFF. CDR3 nucleotides: TGTGCTAGTGGTTTGGGGACAGGGGGCGCCGCCGGGGAGCTGTTTTTT.

The genes are TRBV5-1 and TRBJ2-6; the D gene is possibly TRBD1 (5 bases). CDR3 size: 13 residues. V lost 6 bases and J lost 2, with 6 bases in between. The germline CDR1 and CDR2 sequences are SGHRS and YFSETQ. CDR3 residues: CASKDTGANVLTF. For the CDR3, the DNA is TGCGCCAGCAAGGACACTGGGGCCAACGTCCTGACTTTC.

This sequence joins TRBV13 and TRBJ1-1; tentative D call: TRBD1 (6 bases). Per germline, CDR1 PRHDT and CDR2 FYEKMQ (reference sequence). Trimming removed 5 bases from V and 0 bases from J, with 13 bases in between. This CDR3 is built from 15 residues. The CDR3 bases are TGTGCCAGCAGCCCAGGGGCCGGCCTGAACACTGAAGCTTTCTTT. Its protein product is CASSPGAGLNTEAFF.

The V call is TRBV15, the J call TRBJ2-2; D is unresolved. The V gene lost 1 base and the J gene lost 3 bases, with 12 bases spanning the gap. Germline values: CDR1 LNHNV, CDR2 YYDKDF (reference sequence). CDR3 length equals 16 residues. The CDR3 DNA follows: TGTGCCACCAGCAGAGTCGCGGTCGCGGACACCGGGGAGCTGTTTTTT. Residues: CATSRVAVADTGELFF.

This clone appeared once. This chain links TRBV6-2 or TRBV6-3 with TRBJ1-1, with TRBD1 matching over 9 bases. The V gene's germline CDR1 is MNHEY and CDR2 SVGEGT. V lost 6 bases to trimming and J lost 2 bases; unmatched junction nucleotides: 4. This CDR3 is built from 14 residues. The CDR3 loop reads CASSSGQGNTEAFF. The CDR3 nucleotides are TGTGCCAGCAGCTCGGGACAGGGCAACACTGAAGCTTTCTTT.

This chain links TRBV19 with TRBJ1-1, with a possible D match to TRBD1 (6 bases). V was clipped by 3 bases and J by 4 bases, with 15 bases between them. CDR3 size: 15 residues. Germline CDR1 reads LNHDA; CDR2 reads SQIVND (reference sequence). The CDR3 DNA sequence: TGTGCCAGTAGTATTCAGGGAAGGGGGGGCACTGAAGCTTTCTTT. It codes for CASSIQGRGGTEAFF.

This chain connects TRBV6-1 to TRBJ1-2; 8 bases align to TRBD1. The CDR3 totals 18 residues. Germline V gene lookup returns CDR1 MNHNS and CDR2 SASEGT. The ends lost 2 bases at V and 8 bases at J; junction bases unmatched: 19. The CDR3 is CASSETVGASGGLGGYTF. CDR3 DNA: TGTGCCAGCAGTGAAACCGTGGGGGCGTCAGGGGGCTTGGGCGGCTACACCTTC.

CDR3 loop: CASSFGPEGSYEQYF. The CDR3, as DNA: TGTGCCAGCAGCTTCGGGCCAGAGGGCTCCTACGAGCAGTACTTC. The chain is built from TRBV5-6 and TRBJ2-7; maybe TRBD2 (5 bases). The CDR3 has 15 residues. Per the germline V gene, CDR1 is SGHDT and CDR2 is YYEEEE. Trimming pared 2 bases from V and 0 bases from J, leaving 12 bases between.

The chain is built from TRBV11-3 and TRBJ1-5; D call uncertain. V lost 1 base and J 4 bases, leaving 11 bases between the germline ends. CDR3 length: 15 amino acids. Germline V gene data show CDR1 as SGHNT and CDR2 as YENEEA. The chain's CDR3 is CASSLGGSRNQPQHF. CDR3 DNA: TGTGCCAGCAGCTTAGGAGGGAGCCGGAATCAGCCCCAGCATTTT. The entire variable domain, with the rest obtained from reference TRBV11-3 and TRBJ1-5, is as follows: EAGVVQSPRYKIIEKKQPVAFWCNPISGHNTLYWYLQNLGQGPELLIRYENEEAVDDSQLPKDRFSAERLKGVDSTLKIQPAELGDSAVYLCASSLGGSRNQPQHFGDGTRLSIL.

V gene TRBV5-1 combines with J gene TRBJ1-4, with 7 bases identical to TRBD1. This CDR3 comprises 14 residues. V was pared by 4 bases and J by 5 bases, with 5 bases of the junction left unmatched. CDR1 and CDR2 (germline): SGHRS, YFSETQ. The CDR3 is CASSLTGLNEKLFF. The CDR3 nucleotides read TGCGCCAGCAGCCTGACAGGGTTGAATGAAAAACTGTTTTTT. Filled out from reference TRBV5-1 and TRBJ1-4, the complete variable domain reads KAGVTQTPRYLIKTRGQQVTLSCSPISGHRSVSWYQQTPGQGLQFLFEYFSETQRNKGNFPGRFSGRQFSNSRSEMNVSTLELGDSALYLCASSLTGLNEKLFFGSGTQLSVL.

The chain uses TRBV5-4 and TRBJ2-4; 10 positions match TRBD2. The CDR3 loop spans 15 amino acids. Germline V lookup: CDR1 SGHNT, CDR2 YYREEE (reference sequence). V lost 0 bases to trimming and J lost 6 bases; unmatched junction nucleotides: 3. CDR3 DNA: TGTGCCAGCAGCTTGGATAGGACTAGCGGAAACATTCAGTACTTC. Translating gives CASSLDRTSGNIQYF.

The chain employs TRBV19 and TRBJ2-1; the match to TRBD1 covers 7 bases. The CDR3 has 12 amino acids. From germline, CDR1 is LNHDA and CDR2 SQIVND (reference sequence). Trimming took 4 bases from V and 11 from J; bases not matched to a gene: 5. The CDR3 loop is CASSTPGQKQFF. The CDR3 DNA is TGTGCCAGTAGTACACCGGGACAGAAGCAGTTCTTC.

The rearrangement links TRBV7-9 to TRBJ2-7; D might be TRBD1 (6 bases). This CDR3 is 14 amino acids long. CDR1 and CDR2 (germline): SEHNR, FQNEAQ (reference sequence). V was trimmed by 3 bases and J by 7 bases, leaving 16 bases between them. CDR3: CASSFEVGGGEQYF. The CDR3 DNA reads as TGTGCCAGCAGCTTCGAGGTAGGGGGTGGGGAGCAGTACTTC.

The chain has TRBV6-1 and TRBJ2-4; 10 bases are a match to TRBD1. Germline lookup yields CDR1 MNHNS and CDR2 SASEGT. V was pared by 4 bases and J by 1 base, with 13 bases of the junction left unmatched. The CDR3 contains 19 residues. CDR3 in DNA: TGTGCCAGCAGTGCGCGGACAGGGGGATCCCCTGTGGCCAAAAACATTCAGTACTTC. It specifies CASSARTGGSPVAKNIQYF.

CDR3 bases: TGTGCCAGCAGCACCCAGCCCCCAGGGCATCAGCCCCAGCATTTT. It encodes CASSTQPPGHQPQHF. J is TRBJ1-5 and V is TRBV11-2; possible D gene TRBD1, 5 bases. Trimming stripped 5 bases from V and 5 bases from J, with 16 bases between. The CDR3 contains 15 residues. Germline CDR1 and CDR2: SGHAT and FQNNGV.

This clone was seen more than once but under ten times. The chain employs TRBV29-1 and TRBJ2-7, with 7 nucleotides matching TRBD1. Germline V CDR1 and CDR2: SQVTM, ANQGSEA. The J segment lost 3 bases and the V segment lost 7 bases, leaving 6 bases of the junction unmatched. CDR3 size: 12 residues. DNA for the CDR3: TGCAGCGCTGGGACAGATCTCTACGAGCAGTACTTC. Amino acids: CSAGTDLYEQYF.

The chain is built from TRBV3-1 (or the pseudogene TRBV3-2) and TRBJ1-2; tentative D call: TRBD1 (6 bases). This CDR3 spans 14 amino acids. V lost 5 bases to trimming and J lost 4 bases, with 14 bases between them. Germline V gene sequence: CDR1 LGHDT, CDR2 YNNKEL (reference sequence). The CDR3 bases are TGTGCCAGCAGCGGAGACAGGTTGGGCTATGGCTACACCTTC. Translating gives CASSGDRLGYGYTF.

This chain joins TRBV28 and TRBJ2-5; 11 nucleotides agree with TRBD1. This CDR3 is 14 amino acids long. Germline lookup yields CDR1 MDHEN and CDR2 SYDVKM. Trimming at V came to 5 bases and at J to 9 bases, leaving 8 bases not matched to a gene. CDR3 coding DNA: TGTGCCAGCAGTATGCCAGGGGGACAGGGGGCCCAGTACTTC. Protein product: CASSMPGGQGAQYF.

The J gene is TRBJ2-1, the V gene TRBV19, with 10 bases lining up with TRBD2. The CDR3 is 14 residues long. V shed 6 bases and J 7 bases; nucleotides not matched to a gene: 6. Germline V gene data show CDR1 as LNHDA and CDR2 as SQIVND (reference sequence). Here the CDR3 DNA reads TGTGCCAGTAGAGTGACTAGCGGGCGAAATGAGCAGTTCTTC. Its translation: CASRVTSGRNEQFF.

The rearrangement uses TRBV15 and TRBJ2-7, with 7 bases lining up with TRBD2. The CDR3 spans 18 residues. The ends lost 1 base at V and 1 base at J; junction bases unmatched: 13. Germline CDR1 reads LNHNV; CDR2 reads YYDKDF (reference sequence). CDR3 DNA sequence: TGTGCCACCAGCAGAGGAGGTCTTTCTGCGGGAGTATCCTACGAGCAGTACTTC. The encoded protein is CATSRGGLSAGVSYEQYF.

This clone came up once. This chain joins TRBV15 and TRBJ2-1; D gene unclear. Germline loops: CDR1 LNHNV, CDR2 YYDKDF (reference sequence). The CDR3 is 17 amino acids. V lost 1 base and J lost 0, with 13 bases in between. CDR3 DNA sequence: TGTGCCACCAGCAGAGTCTTGAAACCGAGCTCCTACAATGAGCAGTTCTTC. Its translation: CATSRVLKPSSYNEQFF.

This clone turned up a few times. This chain connects TRBV7-8 to TRBJ1-4, with 8 bases fitting TRBD1. Germline V gene data show CDR1 as SGHVS and CDR2 as FQNEAQ. The CDR3 has 14 amino acids. J lost 6 bases, V lost 5 bases, and 5 bases had no gene match. As DNA, the CDR3 is TGTGCCAGCAGCCGAGACAGGGGATATGAAAAACTGTTTTTT. This translates into CASSRDRGYEKLFF.

This clone was found once. The chain uses TRBV7-2 and TRBJ2-7; 7 nucleotides line up with TRBD1. This CDR3 contains 12 residues. Germline trimming cut 5 bases from V and 6 bases from J; bases unmatched to any gene: 4. Germline CDR1 is SGHTA and CDR2 is FQGNSA. The CDR3 loop is CASSQTGTEQYF. As DNA, the CDR3 is TGTGCCAGCAGCCAGACAGGGACCGAGCAGTACTTC.

For the CDR3, the DNA is TGTGCCAGCAGGGAGTCCGGGACTAGCGTCCCGATCCAAACCTACGAGCAGTACTTC. This gives the protein CASRESGTSVPIQTYEQYF. The chain carries TRBV28 and TRBJ2-7; 10 bases are a match to TRBD2. This CDR3 comprises 19 residues. The V gene end was trimmed by 6 bases and the J gene end by 2 bases; junction bases not matched to a gene: 19. Per germline, CDR1 MDHEN and CDR2 SYDVKM.

This sequence joins TRBV11-3 and TRBJ1-3; 11 positions match TRBD1. Germline lookup yields CDR1 SGHNT and CDR2 YENEEA. The CDR3 covers 16 residues. V shed 5 bases and J 3 bases; nucleotides not matched to a gene: 6. CDR3 residues: CASSPGQGAIGNTIYF. CDR3 nucleotide sequence: TGTGCCAGCAGCCCCGGACAGGGGGCAATTGGAAACACCATATATTTT.

This rearrangement joins TRBV15 to TRBJ2-7, with a weak D call TRBD1 (6 bases). The germline CDR1 and CDR2 sequences are LNHNV and YYDKDF (reference sequence). The CDR3 is 17 amino acids. Trimming cost V 5 bases and J 3 bases, with 23 bases left between them. In DNA form, the CDR3 reads TGTGCCACCAGCCCCCCTCGTGGGGGCCCGCGGGTCTACGAGCAGTACTTC. Protein product: CATSPPRGGPRVYEQYF.